The 4 T cell receptor beta chains below all came from one sample that was sequenced in a study of CD8 T cells in Susac syndrome. It was with random hexamers that 0.5 to 1 ug RNA was reverse transcribed. TCRdb re-called the immunoSEQ multiplex PCR reads with MiXCR, one entry per CDR3 protein. The sample records about 250,000 distinct CDR3 sequences, around 93% being singletons. The sample taken for sequencing was CD4+ T cells from PBMCs. These receptors were obtained from a human donor with multiple sclerosis.

The chain recombines TRBV19 with TRBJ2-7; 10 bases fit TRBD1. V trimming: 6 bases; J trimming: 8 bases; junction bases outside the gene matches: 4. The germline gives CDR1 LNHDA, CDR2 SQIVND (reference sequence). This CDR3 spans 12 amino acids. The CDR3 DNA reads TGTGCCAGTAGCGAGGGACAGGGGAAGCAGTACTTC. Protein: CASSEGQGKQYF.

The chain is built from TRBV6-5 and TRBJ2-4; D may correspond to TRBD1 or TRBD2 (5 bases each). CDR3 length: 18 residues. The V gene's germline CDR1 is MNHEY and CDR2 SVGAGI. Trimming stripped 4 bases from V and 2 bases from J, with 21 bases between. CDR3 protein: CASSSISSPGATKNIQYF. CDR3 sequence (DNA): TGTGCCAGCAGTTCTATTTCCAGCCCCGGGGCGACCAAAAACATTCAGTACTTC.

Remarks on this clonotype: It is unclear where the CDR3 begins or ends on the DNA, so no DNA is shown, and the CDR3 is as TCRdb lists it. The chain's CDR3 is CASSLLADLMKNCFF. The V gene is TRBV28, the J gene TRBJ1-4. The CDR3 spans 15 amino acids, including both terminal residues. CDR1 is MDHEN and CDR2 is SYDVKM in the germline V gene.

The V and J genes are TRBV12-5 and TRBJ2-3; D is uncertain. The ends were cut back, 0 bases at V and 6 bases at J, with 19 bases in the middle. The CDR3 extends over 17 amino acids. Germline CDR1 reads LGHNT; CDR2 reads FRNRAP. The CDR3 is CASGLVLGMRRGDTQYF. The CDR3 coding sequence is TGTGCTAGTGGTTTGGTACTGGGGATGCGCAGAGGTGATACGCAGTATTTT.